One and the same sample provided the 28 T cell receptor beta chains below, sequenced in a study of cytomegalovirus exposure and HLA in healthy donors. The PCR was carried out with 60 Vbeta primers and 13 Jbeta primers. Libraries were prepared by immunoSEQ multiplex PCR; TCRdb keeps only in-frame clonotypes and omits some of them. The data contain 150,000 to 180,000 clones, 65% to 80% of them singletons. Sequenced sample: PBMCs. The receptors shown here come from a man between 18 and 29 years old in good health and CMV-seronegative.

The rearrangement links TRBV2 to TRBJ1-2; 10 bases are a match to TRBD1. CDR1 and CDR2 (germline): SNHLY, FYNNEI. V gave up 8 bases and J gave up 8 bases; unmatched junction bases: 5. This CDR3 region has 12 residues. The CDR3 reads CASGDRGRGYTF. The CDR3, as DNA: TGTGCCAGCGGAGACAGGGGGCGAGGCTACACCTTC. Filled out from reference TRBV2 and TRBJ1-2, the complete variable domain reads EPEVTQTPSHQVTQMGQEVILRCVPISNHLYFYWYRQILGQKVEFLVSFYNNEISEKSEIFDDQFSVERPDGSNFTLKIRSTKLEDSAMYFCASGDRGRGYTFGSGTRLTVV.

This clone was seen once. The rearrangement links TRBV9 to TRBJ1-3; D remains unclear. CDR1 and CDR2 from the germline V gene are SGDLS and YYNGEE. The CDR3 spans 14 residues. V shed 4 bases and J shed 4 bases, with 12 bases lying between them. The CDR3, as DNA: TGTGCCAGCAGCCCACAGTCGTCCGGAAACACCATATATTTT. Amino acid sequence: CASSPQSSGNTIYF.

This clone was seen just once. The J gene is TRBJ2-7, the V gene TRBV2, with D possibly matching TRBD2 (6 bases). The V end lost 4 bases, the J end lost 6 bases, and 13 bases lay between the germline ends. The germline V gene encodes CDR1 SNHLY and CDR2 FYNNEI. The CDR3 runs 13 residues. CDR3 amino acids: CASSVPLASEQYF. DNA for the CDR3: TGTGCCAGCAGTGTCCCGCTAGCGAGCGAGCAGTACTTC.

The V gene is TRBV29-1, the J gene TRBJ1-3, with no clear D. The CDR3 covers 13 residues. With 7 bases removed from V and 0 bases from J, the gap between germline ends came to 10 bases. Germline CDR1 is SQVTM and CDR2 is ANQGSEA. The CDR3 DNA is TGCAGCGCCCAGTCCCCCTCTGGAAACACCATATATTTT. It encodes CSAQSPSGNTIYF.

This chain links TRBV13 with TRBJ2-7; D unclear. The CDR3 sequence is 17 residues long. Trimming removed 2 bases from V and 0 bases from J, with 17 bases in between. Germline values: CDR1 PRHDT, CDR2 FYEKMQ (reference sequence). The CDR3 DNA follows: TGTGCCAGCAGCTTAAAACCGGGTCAGTCCGGCTCCTACGAGCAGTACTTC. Amino acids: CASSLKPGQSGSYEQYF.

V is TRBV19 and J is TRBJ2-3; D might be TRBD1 (6 bases). V lost 1 base, J lost 3 bases, and 11 bases lay in between. The CDR3 totals 15 residues. In germline, CDR1 is LNHDA, CDR2 SQIVND (reference sequence). CDR3 DNA: TGTGCCAGTAGTATAGGGCAGGGGAAGACAGATACGCAGTATTTT. Protein product: CASSIGQGKTDTQYF. The full variable domain, rest sourced from reference TRBV19 and TRBJ2-3, is DGGITQSPKYLFRKEGQNVTLSCEQNLNHDAMYWYRQDPGQGLRLIYYSQIVNDFQKGDIAEGYSVSREKKESFPLTVTSAQKNPTAFYLCASSIGQGKTDTQYFGPGTRLTVL.

This chain links TRBV5-1 with TRBJ2-1, with D possibly being TRBD1 (7 bases). Germline CDR1 reads SGHRS; CDR2 reads YFSETQ. The CDR3 length is 16 residues. V dropped 4 bases and J dropped 2 bases, with 16 bases sitting between them. In DNA, the CDR3 is TGCGCCAGCAGCCCTTCAGGGGGGCCGACCTACAATGAGCAGTTCTTC. It translates to CASSPSGGPTYNEQFF. Full variable domain (outside the CDR3, taken from reference TRBV5-1 and TRBJ2-1): KAGVTQTPRYLIKTRGQQVTLSCSPISGHRSVSWYQQTPGQGLQFLFEYFSETQRNKGNFPGRFSGRQFSNSRSEMNVSTLELGDSALYLCASSPSGGPTYNEQFFGPGTRLTVL.

The V call is TRBV19, the J call TRBJ2-5; 11 bases align to TRBD2. Germline CDR1 and CDR2: LNHDA and SQIVND (reference sequence). The CDR3 covers 19 residues. V lost 3 bases to trimming and J lost 0 bases; unmatched junction nucleotides: 12. The CDR3 loop reads CASSITKSVAGGYQETQYF. The CDR3 nucleotides read TGTGCCAGTAGTATCACGAAATCGGTAGCGGGGGGGTACCAAGAGACCCAGTACTTC.

The V gene is TRBV6-5, the J gene TRBJ1-4; D call uncertain. Germline V lookup: CDR1 MNHEY, CDR2 SVGAGI. Trimming stripped 5 bases from V and 5 bases from J, with 15 bases between. This CDR3 has 15 residues. CDR3 sequence: CASSPGSPGNEKLFF. The CDR3 bases are TGTGCCAGCAGTCCCGGGTCCCCCGGAAATGAAAAACTGTTTTTT.

V is TRBV2 and J is TRBJ2-1, with 9 bases that match TRBD1. CDR1 SNHLY and CDR2 FYNNEI come from the germline V gene. This CDR3 spans 14 amino acids. V gave up 4 bases and J gave up 4 bases; unmatched junction bases: 2. CDR3 in amino acids: CASSGQGVYNEQFF. The CDR3 nucleotides are TGTGCCAGCAGTGGACAGGGGGTGTACAATGAGCAGTTCTTC.

V gene TRBV7-9 combines with J gene TRBJ1-1; D unclear. The CDR3 length is 14 residues. The germline V gene has CDR1 SEHNR and CDR2 FQNEAQ (reference sequence). V lost 5 bases to trimming and J lost 6 bases, with 16 bases between them. CDR3 protein: CASSPGSRSPEAFF. As DNA, the CDR3 is TGTGCCAGCAGCCCCGGGTCCCGTAGCCCTGAAGCTTTCTTT. Looking up the rest from reference TRBV7-9 and TRBJ1-1 gives the full variable domain: DTGVSQNPRHKITKRGQNVTFRCDPISEHNRLYWYRQTLGQGPEFLTYFQNEAQLEKSRLLSDRFSAERPKGSFSTLEIQRTEQGDSAMYLCASSPGSRSPEAFFGQGTRLTVV.

This clone came up once. The chain recombines TRBV5-6 with TRBJ1-2; the match to TRBD1 covers 9 bases. The germline V gene has CDR1 SGHDT and CDR2 YYEEEE. V was pared by 4 bases and J by 7 bases, with 8 bases of the junction left unmatched. This CDR3 has 14 amino acids. This CDR3 reads CASSTNRGLTGYTF. The DNA of the CDR3 is TGTGCCAGCAGCACCAACAGGGGGCTTACTGGCTACACCTTC.

A single count supports this clone. The V and J genes are TRBV19 and TRBJ1-3; TRBD1 agrees at 8 bases. The CDR3 consists of 17 residues. Germline loops: CDR1 LNHDA, CDR2 SQIVND (reference sequence). Trimming took 6 bases from V and 4 from J; bases not matched to a gene: 14. CDR3 region: CASSTSGSTGDGNTIYF. DNA for the CDR3: TGTGCCAGTAGCACCTCGGGGTCGACAGGGGACGGAAACACCATATATTTT.

The V and J genes are TRBV19 and TRBJ1-1; D unclear. Trimming removed 7 bases at V and 1 base at J, with 10 bases between. This CDR3 has 13 amino acids. CDR1 and CDR2 (germline): LNHDA, SQIVND (reference sequence). CDR3 sequence: CASTGRGNTEAFF. CDR3 in DNA: TGTGCCAGTACCGGCCGGGGGAACACTGAAGCTTTCTTT.

The chain joins TRBV18 to TRBJ2-1; TRBD1 aligns across 9 bases. Trimming took 3 bases from V and 2 from J; bases not matched to a gene: 2. The CDR3 has 15 residues. CDR1 is KGHSH and CDR2 is LQKENI in the germline V gene. The CDR3 loop is CASSPGQGPYNEQFF. The CDR3 coding sequence is TGTGCCAGCTCACCGGGACAGGGACCCTACAATGAGCAGTTCTTC.

The chain links TRBV6-6 to TRBJ2-1, with D uncertain. Germline values: CDR1 MNHNY, CDR2 SVGAGI (reference sequence). V dropped 6 bases and J dropped 0 bases, with 12 bases sitting between them. CDR3 size: 15 residues. CDR3 sequence reads: CASRARGGSYNEQFF. The CDR3, as DNA: TGTGCCAGCAGGGCCCGAGGTGGCTCCTACAATGAGCAGTTCTTC.

V and J are TRBV6-5 and TRBJ1-4, with 7 bases lining up with TRBD1. CDR1 is MNHEY, CDR2 SVGAGI, per germline. CDR3 length: 13 residues. V lost 5 bases, J lost 8 bases, and 5 bases stayed unmatched. In nucleotides, the CDR3 is TGTGCCAGCAGTAACCGGGACAGAGAAAAACTGTTTTTT. Amino acids: CASSNRDREKLFF.

V and J are TRBV19 and TRBJ2-1, with 7 positions matching TRBD1. Unmatched junction bases numbered 8, after V lost 5 bases and J lost 10 bases. Germline V gene sequence: CDR1 LNHDA, CDR2 SQIVND (reference sequence). The length of the CDR3 is 13 residues. CDR3 bases: TGTGCCAGTAGTGAGACAGGGTTAGGCGAGCAGTTCTTC. Protein sequence: CASSETGLGEQFF.

The rearrangement links TRBV11-3 to TRBJ2-5; TRBD2 aligns across 10 bases. The CDR3 sequence is 15 residues long. V dropped 2 bases and J dropped 4; count of bases not matched to a gene: 4. Germline V lookup: CDR1 SGHNT, CDR2 YENEEA. The CDR3 nucleotides read TGTGCCAGCAGCTTATTTAGCGGGGGGAGAGAGACCCAGTACTTC. This codes for CASSLFSGGRETQYF.

The V and J genes are TRBV10-3 and TRBJ1-2; D possibly corresponds to TRBD1 (5 bases). Trimming stripped 3 bases from V and 1 base from J, with 12 bases between. Germline V gives CDR1 ENHRY, CDR2 SYGVKD. This CDR3 comprises 15 residues. The CDR3 region has the DNA TGTGCCATCAGTGACCCCGAGACAGATAACTATGGCTACACCTTC. This encodes CAISDPETDNYGYTF.

V usage is TRBV2 and J usage is TRBJ2-7; 10 bases are a match to TRBD2. V was clipped by 3 bases and J by 1 base; unmatched bases: 15. Germline CDR1 is SNHLY and CDR2 is FYNNEI. The CDR3 totals 19 residues. This chain's CDR3 is CASSEASGGQEKSSYEQYF. The CDR3 nucleotides are TGTGCCAGCAGTGAGGCTAGCGGGGGCCAGGAAAAGTCTTCCTACGAGCAGTACTTC.

This CDR3 is CASSQVGTVGDGYTF. CDR3 DNA: TGCGCCAGCAGCCAGGTCGGGACAGTGGGAGATGGCTACACCTTC. The chain has TRBV4-1 and TRBJ1-2, with 7 nucleotides matching TRBD1. Germline loops: CDR1 MGHRA, CDR2 YSYEKL. Trimming cost V 3 bases and J 6 bases; bases outside gene matches: 10. This CDR3 comprises 15 residues.

This clone was recorded only once. The chain employs TRBV7-2 and TRBJ1-2; TRBD1 agrees at 10 bases. Germline V gene lookup returns CDR1 SGHTA and CDR2 FQGNSA. The ends lost 6 bases at V and 4 bases at J; junction bases unmatched: 8. CDR3 length: 15 amino acids. CDR3 in DNA: TGTGCCAGCAGATATGACAGGGGGCCTTTCTATGGCTACACCTTC. Translation: CASRYDRGPFYGYTF.

The DNA of the CDR3 is TGTGCCAGCAGCTTGGCCAGAGCGGGGGTACTCTCAGGCCAGTACTTC. This sequence encodes CASSLARAGVLSGQYF. V usage is TRBV5-6 and J usage is TRBJ2-5; TRBD2 matches 8 bases. The germline CDR1 and CDR2 sequences are SGHDT and YYEEEE. CDR3 length equals 16 residues. V shed 0 bases and J 10 bases; nucleotides not matched to a gene: 14. The variable domain in full, with the rest retrieved from reference TRBV5-6 and TRBJ2-5, is DAGVTQSPTHLIKTRGQQVTLRCSPKSGHDTVSWYQQALGQGPQFIFQYYEEEERQRGNFPDRFSGHQFPNYSSELNVNALLLGDSALYLCASSLARAGVLSGQYFGPGTRLLVL.

The chain carries TRBV10-3 and TRBJ2-3; no firm D call. V lost 9 bases, J lost 3 bases, and 16 bases lay in between. This CDR3 contains 14 residues. CDR1 is ENHRY, CDR2 SYGVKD, per germline. The CDR3 coding sequence is TGTGCCATATCTGGGCAGGTGTATACAGATACGCAGTATTTT. This sequence encodes CAISGQVYTDTQYF.

This clone was observed a single time. V usage is TRBV7-9 and J usage is TRBJ1-2; D is uncertain. V was clipped by 5 bases and J by 3 bases, with 13 bases between them. CDR1 is SEHNR and CDR2 is FQNEAQ in the germline V gene (reference sequence). The CDR3 spans 14 residues. This CDR3 reads CASSPIQVYYGYTF. CDR3 bases: TGTGCCAGCAGCCCAATTCAGGTTTACTATGGCTACACCTTC.

The J gene is TRBJ1-2, the V gene TRBV29-1, with D possibly being TRBD1 (6 bases). The CDR3 has 13 amino acids. Per the germline V gene, CDR1 is SQVTM and CDR2 is ANQGSEA. V was shortened by 7 bases and J by 4 bases, with 16 bases between the two germline ends. The DNA of the CDR3 is TGCAGCGCTACAGGGATATTAGGCTATGGCTACACCTTC. Its protein is CSATGILGYGYTF.

CDR3 protein: CASSFSPRPGETQYF. DNA for the CDR3: TGTGCCAGCAGTTTTAGCCCTAGGCCCGGGGAGACCCAGTACTTC. V gene TRBV27 combines with J gene TRBJ2-5, with unresolved D. The germline CDR1 and CDR2 sequences are MNHEY and SMNVEV (reference sequence). The CDR3 loop spans 15 amino acids. The V gene lost 3 bases and the J gene lost 5 bases, with 16 bases spanning the gap.